Shown below are 11 T cell receptor beta chains from a single sample sequenced in a study of regulatory T cells in long-lasting Graves disease. Researchers made TCR beta libraries by using iRepertoire HTBI primers and running Arm-PCR on CDR3 regions. TCRdb processed the multiplex PCR reads anew with MiXCR; each CDR3 protein has one entry. The profile shows about 540,000 distinct CDR3 sequences, less than 15% of them singletons. Time point specified: newly diagnosed GD, antithyroid drugs for less than 3 months. PBMCs were the source of the RNA used for TCR sequencing. This same sample was also taken into another study, of T cells in Graves' hyperthyroidism and ophthalmopathy.

The sample was peripheral blood mononuclear cells (PBMCs), taken at new diagnosis, from a patient treated with antithyroid drugs. The receptors stem from a man aged 25-45 years with Graves disease.

This clonotype has more than one count but fewer than ten. The CDR3 coding sequence is TGTGCCAGCAGCTTAGCTGACGGGACGGAGTACTTC. Translated: CASSLADGTEYF. This chain joins TRBV7-9 and TRBJ2-7; D is possibly TRBD1 or TRBD2 (5 bases each). V lost 0 bases, J lost 11 bases, and 11 bases lay in between. This CDR3 region has 12 residues. Germline assignment: CDR1 SEHNR and CDR2 FQNEAQ (reference sequence).

The V and J genes are TRBV5-1 and TRBJ2-1, with D tentatively TRBD2 (6 bases). Between the trimmed V and J ends, which lost 4 bases and 11 bases, there was a span of 22 bases. CDR3 length equals 15 residues. CDR1 and CDR2 (germline): SGHRS, YFSETQ. This CDR3 is CASSQVSSGPLQQFF. In nucleotides, the CDR3 is TGCGCCAGCAGCCAAGTTTCGAGCGGGCCCCTTCAGCAGTTCTTC. Looking up the rest from reference TRBV5-1 and TRBJ2-1 gives the full variable domain: KAGVTQTPRYLIKTRGQQVTLSCSPISGHRSVSWYQQTPGQGLQFLFEYFSETQRNKGNFPGRFSGRQFSNSRSEMNVSTLELGDSALYLCASSQVSSGPLQQFFGPGTRLTVL.

There are many counts of this clonotype. The chain couples TRBV11-2 to TRBJ2-3; 11 bases are shared with TRBD2. The CDR3 is made up of 18 amino acids. Germline V lookup: CDR1 SGHAT, CDR2 FQNNGV. J gave up 4 bases and V 3 bases, and 12 bases lay outside the gene matches. The DNA for the CDR3 is TGTGCCAGCAGCTTCATCCTAAAACTAGCGGGAGTTTCAGATACGCAGTATTTT. It specifies CASSFILKLAGVSDTQYF.

The chain has TRBV7-9 and TRBJ2-7; the D gene is possibly TRBD1 (6 bases). The germline V gene has CDR1 SEHNR and CDR2 FQNEAQ (reference sequence). The CDR3 length is 13 residues. Between the trimmed V and J ends, which lost 4 bases and 7 bases, there was a span of 14 bases. The CDR3 protein is CASSWAGAREQYF. CDR3 nucleotide sequence: TGTGCCAGCAGCTGGGCAGGGGCGAGAGAGCAGTACTTC. The whole variable domain, filled in from reference TRBV7-9 and TRBJ2-7, reads DTGVSQNPRHKITKRGQNVTFRCDPISEHNRLYWYRQTLGQGPEFLTYFQNEAQLEKSRLLSDRFSAERPKGSFSTLEIQRTEQGDSAMYLCASSWAGAREQYFGPGTRLTVT.

This clonotype was seen many times. The chain combines TRBV6-1 with TRBJ1-3, with D uncertain. CDR3 size: 14 residues. Per the germline V gene, CDR1 is MNHNS and CDR2 is SASEGT. The V gene lost 5 bases and the J gene lost 7 bases, with 15 bases spanning the gap. The CDR3 loop reads CASSPSRAGNTIYF. CDR3 sequence (DNA): TGTGCCAGCAGTCCGAGTAGGGCAGGCAACACCATATATTTT.

A few counts support this clonotype. This chain links TRBV30 with TRBJ2-1; D gene ambiguous. The CDR3 consists of 11 residues. Trimming pared 4 bases from V and 10 bases from J, leaving 11 bases between. Looked up from germline, CDR1 is GTSNPN and CDR2 is SVGIG (reference sequence). The CDR3 region has the DNA TGTGCCTGGACCGTCCTGACGGAGCAGTTCTTC. Translating gives CAWTVLTEQFF.

This clonotype was seen a handful of times. The V call is TRBV14, the J call TRBJ2-1, with TRBD1 matching over 7 bases. Per germline, CDR1 SGHDN and CDR2 FVKESK. The ends lost 0 bases at V and 9 bases at J; junction bases unmatched: 8. This CDR3 is built from 15 residues. The CDR3 protein is CASSQDTQGVFEQFF. The CDR3 DNA is TGTGCCAGCAGCCAAGATACGCAGGGGGTCTTTGAGCAGTTCTTC.

This clonotype was seen ten or more times. This sequence joins TRBV20-1 and TRBJ1-1, with D uncertain. V lost 3 bases to trimming and J lost 7 bases, with 9 bases between them. Germline CDR1 DFQATT, CDR2 SNEGSKA (reference sequence). The CDR3 is 11 residues long. CDR3 nucleotide sequence: TGCAGTGCTAGTCCTGGTTTTGAAGCTTTCTTT. This codes for CSASPGFEAFF.

Turning to this clonotype: A read error is possible here, since a much larger clone lies one base away. The CDR3 does not close with the conserved phenylalanine or tryptophan, likely indicating a read error. The chain has TRBV7-8 and TRBJ2-1; the D call may be TRBD1 or TRBD2 (5 bases each). CDR1 is SGHVS and CDR2 is FQNEAQ in the germline V gene. The CDR3 runs 15 residues. V shed 7 bases and J shed 1 base, with 14 bases lying between them. The DNA for the CDR3 is TGTGCCAGCACCAGGGACCCCACGTCCTACAATGAGCAGTTCCTC. This translates into CASTRDPTSYNEQFL.

On this clonotype: This may stem from a read error, because a much larger clone lies one nucleotide away. The CDR3 DNA is TGCAGTGCCCTGACCCCGCTTGAGGATACGCAGTATTTT. Encoded protein: CSALTPLEDTQYF. This chain connects TRBV20-1 to TRBJ2-3; D gene uncertain. Deletions cut 6 bases from V and 6 bases from J, with 16 bases between. The CDR3 contains 13 residues. Looked up from germline, CDR1 is DFQATT and CDR2 is SNEGSKA (reference sequence).

This clonotype was counted many times. V usage is TRBV2 and J usage is TRBJ2-3; 8 bases match TRBD2. The CDR3 runs to 16 residues. Germline V gene lookup returns CDR1 SNHLY and CDR2 FYNNEI. The CDR3 nucleotides read TGTGCTACAGCGGGGGTTGTGACTACCCTCACAGATACGCAGTATTTT. Its translation is CATAGVVTTLTDTQYF.